This T cell receptor beta chain comes out of a study of CD8 T cells in ankylosing spondylitis. Quantitative 5'-RACE with molecular barcodes produced the TCR beta libraries. TCRdb re-analysed the 5' RACE reads in MiXCR, keeping a single row per CDR3 protein. The table lists around 250,000 distinct CDR3 sequences, over 8.5% of them singletons. The ends lost 4 bases at V and 6 bases at J; junction bases unmatched: 17. The CDR3 is 18 amino acids. Germline CDR1 is MDHEN and CDR2 is SYDVKM. This clonotype was counted many times. The sequence was obtained from a male donor with ankylosing spondylitis or in good health (not recorded which). This chain links TRBV28 with TRBJ2-4, with 8 bases identical to TRBD2. Sample: blood, either unsorted or a sorted T cell fraction (not recorded which). CDR3 protein: CASSSDFGGAQERNIQYF. The CDR3 nucleotides read TGTGCCAGCAGTTCTGACTTCGGGGGGGCTCAAGAGAGAAACATTCAGTACTTC.